This is a list of T cell receptor beta chains from one sample in a study of prognosis after radiotherapy for stage I lung cancer. TCRdb passed the multiplex PCR reads through MiXCR, listing each CDR3 protein once. Here the sample spans fewer than 20,000 distinct CDR3 sequences, less than 55% being singletons. The sequenced sample was PBMCs, obtained before or after stereotactic body radiation therapy (not recorded which). The receptor set was obtained from a donor over 45 with non-small cell lung cancer. Both conserved end residues are trimmed from each CDR3.

v_gene	j_gene	CDR3aa
TRBV12-3/TRBV12-4	TRBJ2-3	ASSFRTGGTDTQY
TRBV20-1	TRBJ2-7	SASRSYEQY
TRBV7-2	TRBJ2-3	ASSYRTGSTDTQY
TRBV19	TRBJ2-3	ASRAGHTDTQY
TRBV7-9	TRBJ1-4	ASNRPGFEEKLF
TRBV5-1	TRBJ1-2	ASSLDGGRDGYT
TRBV6-1	TRBJ1-5	ASSEGTGIQPQH
TRBV28	TRBJ1-4	ASSFWMREKLF
TRBV11-2	TRBJ2-1	ASSLQGGTYNEQF
TRBV6-1	TRBJ2-2	ASSEATGNTGELF
TRBV24-1	TRBJ2-2	ATSDLWTDGSNTGELF
TRBV11-2	TRBJ2-3	ASKLNLAGVGTDTQY
TRBV7-9	TRBJ1-5	ASSLVGQGADSNQPQH
TRBV7-2	TRBJ2-2	ARSVLVGRINTGELF
TRBV5-1	TRBJ2-1	ASRRDAGGDNEQF
TRBV11-2	TRBJ1-2	ASSLAAGDGYT
TRBV6-2/TRBV6-3	TRBJ1-1	ASTEPPGLRAF
TRBV7-2	TRBJ2-5	ASSPPEALQETQY
TRBV3-1	TRBJ2-3	ASSQCTSGGTDMQY
TRBV6-5	TRBJ2-7	ASSYTGADPSYEQY